The source of this T cell receptor beta chain is a study of blood T cell repertoires in COVID-19 (dated by TCRdb to about 2020). For context, the study as a whole: The collaborator samples originated in the United States, Italy and Spain and spanned the acute and convalescent phases of COVID-19. The material from the prospective study consisted of cDNA or gDNA derived from T cells, B-cell-depleted T cells, or PBMCs. Deeply sampled blood TCRbeta repertoires from subjects exposed to, actively infected with, or recovered from COVID-19 were included in the dataset. The repertoires were made available in a free public database intended to serve as a resource for research on the immune response to SARS-CoV-2. Samples were obtained from the ongoing ImmuneRACE study (first 160 participants) and from roughly 1,300 subjects provided by 6 global collaborators. Sample metadata almost always included a de-identified subject ID, COVID-19 status, age in years and sex. Where available, HLA class I and class II types were obtained from metadata supplied by the sample provider rather than from assay-based typing.

Whole blood was collected in K2EDTA tubes by collaborating institutions according to the institutions' own protocols. For TCRbeta analysis, collaborators shipped samples in one of three forms: frozen whole blood, isolated PBMCs, or DNA extracted from either of those sample types. The investigation overall reported the following: The quantity of clinical and demographic metadata differed by source and by participant and was supplied without curation.

TCRbeta CDR3 regions were amplified from genomic DNA using the immunoSEQ Assay, a bias-controlled multiplex PCR. The authors' pipeline ran thus. The number of nucleated cells in each sample was estimated from the amplification of reference gene primers within the assay. Sequence reads were collapsed and filtered to measure the absolute abundance of every unique TCRbeta CDR3 rearrangement. For each sample, productive Simpson clonality was calculated by taking the square root of Simpson's diversity index across productive rearrangements. TCRdb took this table from immuneACCESS and kept in-frame rearrangements with V and J called. Such tables lack part of the clones; where checked against another copy, unresolved V genes explain under half of the gap, and the rest is unexplained. V and J calls and clone size are given by that table; D and trimming were obtained from the DNA. This sample has about 210,000 clones in its table, and roughly nine tenths of those were observed once. The ten largest clonotypes hold roughly 0.7% of the sample.

Details on this clone: This clone's antigen is unknown. No clone much larger than this one lies a single base away; base qualities are absent.

The CDR3 starts with the cysteine, ends with the phenylalanine, and has 15 residues. The read is trimmed to its CDR3 DNA, 45 bases read in frame from base 1. Reading the germline V gene gives CDR1 MNHEY and CDR2 SVGAGI. Trimming takes 6 bases off V and 3 bases off J; junction bases not matched to a gene: 7. The sequence is built from TRBV6-5 and TRBJ1-5; TRBD1 agrees with 8 junctional bases. This TCR was sampled from a middle-aged man with acute or convalescent COVID-19. What was sequenced was peripheral blood. The DNA sequence is as follows: TGTGCCAGCAGCCCCTGGACAGGGCCCAATCAGCCCCAGCATTTT. The translation is CASSPWTGPNQPQHF.